This T cell receptor beta chain was profiled in a study of Ad26.COV2.S vaccination and SARS-CoV-2 variants. In the study overall: Participants got Ad26.COV2.S intramuscularly, once or twice 56 days apart.

Trimming at V came to 5 bases and at J to 8 bases, leaving 3 bases not matched to a gene. CDR1 is SQVTM and CDR2 is ANQGSEA in the germline V gene. This CDR3 comprises 11 residues. Specified treatment: 15 to 20 received Ad26.COV2.S at low or high dose, single or two shots; roughly 5 received placebo; per-sample allocation not given. The study sampled participants on day 63 after the first vaccine or placebo injection. The assay was immunoSEQ multiplex PCR, and TCRdb's table has in-frame clones only and misses some. The sample shows 300,000 to 450,000 clones, approximately 81% of them seen only once. The chain couples TRBV29-1 to TRBJ2-1; the match to TRBD1 covers 7 bases. The receptor was isolated from a person aged 18-60 years who received the Ad26.COV2.S COVID-19 vaccine or a placebo. Sequencing used peripheral blood, obtained in a trial of Ad26.COV2.S vaccine versus placebo. This CDR3 reads CSVSRGHEQFF. The CDR3 bases are TGCAGCGTTTCAAGGGGGCATGAGCAGTTCTTC.